What follows are 19 T cell receptor beta chains derived from one specimen sequenced in a study of blood T cells in healthy people across ages. A sample-barcoded 5' primer and a J-beta primer mix were used in a second PCR of roughly 7 to 12 cycles. In TCRdb, the 5' RACE reads were re-called with MiXCR into one record per CDR3 protein. Here the sample spans just over 1 million distinct CDR3 sequences, more than 35% being singletons. Sequenced: blood. The receptors originated from a woman aged 55-70 years in good health.

This chain joins TRBV6-1 and TRBJ2-3; no reliable D call. Germline assignment: CDR1 MNHNS and CDR2 SASEGT. V gave up 6 bases and J gave up 3 bases, with 10 bases separating them. The CDR3 totals 13 residues. This CDR3 reads CASRVPETDTQYF. The CDR3 DNA reads TGTGCCAGCAGAGTCCCGGAAACAGATACGCAGTATTTT.

The chain has TRBV10-3 and TRBJ2-7, with TRBD2 as a possible D gene (5 bases). This CDR3 has 16 amino acids. Between the trimmed V and J ends, which lost 3 bases and 3 bases, there was a span of 18 bases. CDR1 is ENHRY and CDR2 is SYGVKD in the germline V gene. The CDR3 spells CAISDTHARANYEQYF. The DNA for the CDR3 is TGTGCCATCAGTGATACCCACGCGCGGGCAAACTACGAGCAGTACTTC.

This rearrangement joins TRBV4-1 to TRBJ2-1, with D perhaps matching TRBD2 (5 bases). This CDR3 is 15 amino acids long. Trimming removed 0 bases from V and 6 bases from J, with 12 bases in between. Looked up from germline, CDR1 is MGHRA and CDR2 is YSYEKL. CDR3 loop: CASSQELVRSNEQFF. The DNA of the CDR3 is TGCGCCAGCAGCCAAGAACTAGTTCGGTCCAATGAGCAGTTCTTC.

In its sample, this clonotype was seen a few times. V usage is TRBV2 and J usage is TRBJ2-7; D is perhaps TRBD2 (5 bases). Germline V gene sequence: CDR1 SNHLY, CDR2 FYNNEI. Trimming removed 6 bases at V and 3 bases at J, with 18 bases between. The length of the CDR3 is 15 residues. The CDR3 loop reads CASRRSGVLGYEQYF. DNA for the CDR3: TGTGCCAGCAGGAGGTCCGGGGTTCTAGGCTACGAGCAGTACTTC.

The chain has TRBV6-1 and TRBJ1-2; 7 nucleotides align to TRBD1. J lost 1 base, V lost 1 base, and 9 bases had no gene match. Germline V lookup: CDR1 MNHNS, CDR2 SASEGT. This CDR3 is built from 17 residues. As DNA, the CDR3 is TGTGCCAGCAGTGAAGAAGGGGGCCGATTTAATAACTATGGCTACACCTTC. It codes for CASSEEGGRFNNYGYTF.

This clonotype was counted at least ten times. The chain employs TRBV5-1 and TRBJ2-1, with D hard to call. The CDR3 is made up of 12 amino acids. The V end lost 2 bases, the J end lost 5 bases, and 5 bases lay between the germline ends. Germline V gene lookup returns CDR1 SGHRS and CDR2 YFSETQ. CDR3 nucleotide sequence: TGCGCCAGCAGCTTAAAGAACAATGAGCAGTTCTTC. It encodes CASSLKNNEQFF.

The chain couples TRBV30 to TRBJ1-1; 10 bases match TRBD1. Trimming removed 3 bases from V and 1 base from J; junction bases left unmatched: 2. The CDR3 is 14 residues long. From germline, CDR1 is GTSNPN and CDR2 SVGIG (reference sequence). The CDR3 reads CAWSRTGGNTEAFF. CDR3 sequence (DNA): TGTGCCTGGAGCAGGACAGGGGGGAACACTGAAGCTTTCTTT. Full variable domain (outside the CDR3, taken from reference TRBV30 and TRBJ1-1): SQTIHQWPATLVQPVGSPLSLECTVEGTSNPNLYWYRQAAGRGLQLLFYSVGIGQISSEVPQNLSASRPQDRQFILSSKKLLLSDSGFYLCAWSRTGGNTEAFFGQGTRLTVV.

For this clonotype: A much larger clone lies one base from this, so it may be a read error. V gene TRBV29-1 combines with J gene TRBJ2-7; 7 positions agree with TRBD1. This CDR3 region has 14 residues. Per the germline V gene, CDR1 is SQVTM and CDR2 is ANQGSEA. V trimming: 7 bases; J trimming: 4 bases; junction bases outside the gene matches: 13. The CDR3, as DNA: TGCAGCGCTGTAAAGGGGGCAGGGCGATACGAGCAGTACTTC. It translates to CSAVKGAGRYEQYF.

The chain recombines TRBV5-1 with TRBJ1-2; 7 bases map to TRBD1. Germline CDR1 is SGHRS and CDR2 is YFSETQ. The J segment lost 7 bases and the V segment lost 2 bases, leaving 8 bases of the junction unmatched. The CDR3 loop spans 14 amino acids. The CDR3 sequence: CASSFDRVVGGYTF. The DNA of the CDR3 is TGCGCCAGCAGCTTCGACAGGGTCGTGGGTGGCTACACCTTC.

This clonotype was recorded a few times. V gene TRBV4-2 combines with J gene TRBJ1-1; tentative D call: TRBD1 (5 bases). CDR1 and CDR2 from the germline V gene are LGHNA and YNFKEQ. Trimming left V 4 bases short and J 0 bases short, with 12 bases between. The CDR3 has 15 amino acids. CDR3 loop: CASSRLTDLNTEAFF. The CDR3 nucleotides read TGTGCCAGCAGCCGGTTGACAGACCTGAACACTGAAGCTTTCTTT.

The chain uses TRBV7-8 and TRBJ2-4, with D uncertain. In germline, CDR1 is SGHVS, CDR2 FQNEAQ. V lost 5 bases and J 6 bases, leaving 11 bases between the germline ends. The CDR3 contains 13 residues. The chain's CDR3 is CASSPWPPNIQYF. CDR3 DNA sequence: TGTGCCAGCAGCCCGTGGCCGCCAAACATTCAGTACTTC.

This clonotype was counted ten times or more. The CDR3 protein is CASSFAGVNRNEQFF. Here the CDR3 DNA reads TGTGCCAGCAGTTTTGCGGGAGTAAATCGCAATGAGCAGTTCTTC. V and J are TRBV27 and TRBJ2-1, with 7 bases that match TRBD2. Germline loops: CDR1 MNHEY, CDR2 SMNVEV (reference sequence). Unmatched junction bases numbered 8, after V lost 3 bases and J lost 6 bases. The CDR3 has 15 residues.

In this sample, this clonotype turned up once. The CDR3 sequence: CSALARGVFREDEQFF. The CDR3 coding sequence is TGCAGTGCACTAGCCAGGGGCGTCTTTAGGGAGGATGAGCAGTTCTTC. The chain couples TRBV20-1 to TRBJ2-1, with D possibly being TRBD1 or TRBD2 (6 bases each). Trimming left V 6 bases short and J 8 bases short, with 26 bases between. The CDR3 is 16 amino acids. CDR1 is DFQATT and CDR2 is SNEGSKA in the germline V gene (reference sequence).

The chain employs TRBV6-5 and TRBJ2-1; no clear D. The germline CDR1 and CDR2 sequences are MNHEY and SVGAGI. CDR3 length: 14 amino acids. Trimming took off 2 bases at V and 6 bases at J, with 11 bases between the two ends. In nucleotides, the CDR3 is TGTGCCAGCAGTTACGGAACCCTACTCAATGAGCAGTTCTTC. The encoded protein is CASSYGTLLNEQFF.

The sample holds a few counts of this clonotype. This chain's CDR3 is CASSRWDRGSGNQPQHF. The CDR3 DNA reads TGTGCCAGCAGTAGGTGGGACAGGGGCTCGGGCAATCAGCCCCAGCATTTT. The chain joins TRBV6-2 or TRBV6-3 to TRBJ1-5; 10 positions agree with TRBD1. CDR3 size: 17 residues. Unmatched junction bases numbered 9, after V lost 5 bases and J lost 2 bases. Germline CDR1 is MNHEY and CDR2 is SVGEGT.

The sample holds one count of this clonotype. As DNA, the CDR3 is TGTGCCAGCAGCGTAGTTCCACAGGGGGCCAGTTCTGAAGCTTTCTTT. Its protein product is CASSVVPQGASSEAFF. This chain links TRBV9 with TRBJ1-1; 9 nucleotides line up with TRBD1. This CDR3 spans 16 amino acids. J gave up 6 bases and V 0 bases, and 9 bases lay outside the gene matches. Germline CDR1 is SGDLS and CDR2 is YYNGEE.

This clonotype came up a few times. The chain employs TRBV20-1 and TRBJ2-1; perhaps TRBD2 as D (5 bases). The ends were cut back, 5 bases at V and 2 bases at J, with 19 bases in the middle. The CDR3 sequence is 16 residues long. Germline values: CDR1 DFQATT, CDR2 SNEGSKA (reference sequence). The CDR3 spells CSAPQLKAGTYNEQFF. The CDR3 bases are TGCAGTGCTCCCCAACTTAAGGCGGGTACCTACAATGAGCAGTTCTTC.

This clonotype was seen a handful of times. This rearrangement joins TRBV24-1 to TRBJ1-2, with 7 positions matching TRBD1. The CDR3 totals 16 residues. Trimming took 3 bases from V and 6 from J; bases not matched to a gene: 12. Germline lookup yields CDR1 KGHDR and CDR2 SFDVKD. The CDR3 is CATSDTESGQSDGYTF. The DNA for the CDR3 is TGTGCCACCAGTGATACAGAATCGGGACAGAGTGATGGCTACACCTTC.

This clonotype was found a few times. The chain uses TRBV2 and TRBJ2-7; D could derive from TRBD1 or TRBD2 (5 bases each). CDR1 is SNHLY and CDR2 is FYNNEI in the germline V gene. With 7 bases removed from V and 2 bases from J, the gap between germline ends came to 15 bases. This CDR3 has 14 amino acids. The CDR3: CASMRDRPTYEQYF. The DNA for the CDR3 is TGTGCCAGCATGAGGGACCGGCCTACCTACGAGCAGTACTTC.